This T cell receptor (beta chain) was identified during a study of T cell repertoires in cytomegalovirus infection. The wider study: CMV infection and matching HLA type were both indicated by public TCR beta signatures.

The CDR3 is 13 amino acids. The germline V gene encodes CDR1 SGHAT and CDR2 FQNNGV. V lost 3 bases and J 10 bases, leaving 13 bases between the germline ends. TCRdb re-derived calls from the reads in MiXCR, one entry per CDR3 protein. Here the sample spans approximately 150,000 distinct CDR3 sequences, roughly 18% being singletons. Study findings and constraints: HLA-C-restricted CMV clonotypes gave the most frequent clonotype in two of eight donors.

This clonotype was seen more than once but under ten times. What it binds is not known. The sample comprised CD8+ T cells from PBMCs. V gene TRBV11-2 combines with J gene TRBJ2-1, with D possibly being TRBD2 (6 bases). The TCR sequence derives from a human donor in good health (CMV status not recorded). Some clones in this sample may be carry-over from other donors' samples. CDR3 sequence: CASSLEGIPEQFF. The CDR3 region has the DNA TGTGCCAGCAGCTTGGAGGGGATACCCGAGCAGTTCTTC. The full variable domain, rest sourced from reference TRBV11-2 and TRBJ2-1, is EAGVAQSPRYKIIEKRQSVAFWCNPISGHATLYWYQQILGQGPKLLIQFQNNGVVDDSQLPKDRFSAERLKGVDSTLKIQPAKLEDSAVYLCASSLEGIPEQFFGPGTRLTVL.